A selection of T cell receptor beta chains follows, all from one sample in a study of response to subunit inactivated influenza vaccine. TCRdb ran MiXCR on the RT-PCR reads and lists one entry per CDR3 protein. The top ten hold approximately 9.9% of the sample, which has around 600,000 distinct CDR3 sequences, approximately 10% seen once. The same sample was also studied in work on T cells expressing NK-cell markers.

The specimen was PBMCs from blood, collected on the day of vaccination. These receptors were taken from a man aged 50-60 years who received an inactivated influenza vaccine. Each CDR3 is given with its conserved first and last residue. A D gene is named only where the DNA matches it firmly. Size tells how often a clone was seen (once, few, many) or the class of an expanded clone, and some rows leave it out.

size	D	J	V	CDR3	DNA
-	TRBD1	TRBJ1-2	TRBV27	CASSLSGTGTYGYTF	TGTGCCAGCAGTTTATCGGGGACAGGGACGTATGGCTACACCTTC
many	TRBD1	TRBJ1-5	TRBV7-9	CASSGTGNQPQHF	TGTGCCAGCAGCGGGACAGGGAATCAGCCCCAGCATTTT
few	TRBD1	TRBJ2-7	TRBV6-5	CASSYPGQGGRQYF	TGTGCCAGCAGTTACCCGGGACAGGGGGGTAGGCAGTACTTC
-	TRBD2	TRBJ2-1	TRBV24-1	CATSDGYASGSSYNEQFF	TGTGCCACCAGTGATGGGTACGCTAGCGGGAGCTCCTACAATGAGCAGTTCTTC
few	TRBD1	TRBJ1-6	TRBV28	CASSPSGTGTNNSPLHF	TGTGCCAGCAGCCCCTCCGGGACAGGGACGAATAATTCACCCCTCCACTTT
-	TRBD2	TRBJ2-1	TRBV7-3	CASSPSSGNFDEQFF	TGTGCCAGCAGCCCGTCTAGCGGGAATTTCGATGAGCAGTTCTTC
-	TRBD1	TRBJ2-7	TRBV20-1	CSASTPGQGASYEQYF	TGCAGTGCCAGCACACCGGGACAGGGGGCCTCCTACGAGCAGTACTTC
-	TRBD2	TRBJ2-1	TRBV7-9	CASSLVLAGENEQFF	TGTGCCAGCAGCTTAGTGCTAGCGGGAGAAAATGAGCAGTTCTTC
few	TRBD2	TRBJ2-2	TRBV25-1	CASEGLAGANGELFF	TGTGCCAGCGAGGGACTAGCGGGCGCCAACGGGGAGCTGTTTTTT
-	TRBD2	TRBJ2-5	TRBV9	CASSVAPGGKETQYF	TGTGCCAGCAGCGTAGCACCGGGGGGGAAAGAGACCCAGTACTTC
few	TRBD1	TRBJ2-7	TRBV5-1	CASGTGENYEQYF	TGCGCCAGCGGGACAGGGGAGAACTACGAGCAGTACTTC
-	-	TRBJ2-2	TRBV5-1	CASSKGVDTGELFF	TGCGCCAGCAGCAAGGGAGTGGACACCGGGGAGCTGTTTTTT
-	-	TRBJ1-1	TRBV6-2/TRBV6-3	CATEDGPNTEAFF	TGTGCCACCGAGGACGGTCCGAACACTGAAGCTTTCTTT
-	-	TRBJ1-5	TRBV21-1	CASSLSNGDQVYNQPQHF	TGTGCCAGCAGCTTAAGCAACGGAGACCAGGTCTACAATCAGCCCCAGCATTTT
-	-	TRBJ1-3	TRBV3-1	CASSQGVWRGNTIYF	TGTGCCAGCAGCCAGGGGGTCTGGCGCGGAAACACCATATATTTT
-	-	TRBJ1-5	TRBV12-3/TRBV12-4	CASNLPNQPQHF	TGTGCCAGCAACCTCCCAAATCAGCCCCAGCATTTT
-	TRBD2	TRBJ2-7	TRBV12-3/TRBV12-4	CASSLDIGVGRLSYEQYF	TGTGCCAGCAGTTTAGATATCGGTGTCGGGAGGTTGTCCTACGAGCAGTACTTC
many	-	TRBJ2-7	TRBV7-2	CASSSQTGGSYEQYF	TGTGCCAGCAGCTCCCAAACAGGCGGCTCCTACGAGCAGTACTTC
-	TRBD2	TRBJ2-2	TRBV3-1	CASRRAGSGTGELFF	TGTGCCAGCAGGCGAGCGGGGTCGGGCACCGGGGAGCTGTTTTTT
-	-	TRBJ2-1	TRBV10-3	CAISGLGGAYNEQFF	TGTGCCATCAGTGGCCTCGGAGGCGCATACAATGAGCAGTTCTTC
-	-	TRBJ2-2	TRBV7-6	CASSLIEPGTPGELFF	TGTGCCAGCAGCTTAATAGAGCCCGGGACTCCCGGGGAGCTGTTTTTT
-	TRBD2	TRBJ2-3	TRBV9	CASSATSGRTDTQYF	TGTGCCAGCAGCGCAACTAGCGGGAGAACAGATACGCAGTATTTT
-	-	TRBJ1-4	TRBV29-1	CSVAKGSANEKLFF	TGCAGCGTCGCCAAAGGGTCGGCTAATGAAAAACTGTTTTTT
-	TRBD2	TRBJ2-5	TRBV11-2	CASSSLAPQETQYF	TGTGCCAGCAGCTCACTAGCGCCCCAAGAGACCCAGTACTTC
few	-	TRBJ2-7	TRBV28	CASSFTGPSSYEQYF	TGTGCCAGCAGCTTTACAGGGCCCAGCTCCTACGAGCAGTACTTC
few	TRBD2	TRBJ2-5	TRBV12-3/TRBV12-4	CASSFGGVGRTQYF	TGTGCCAGCAGTTTCGGGGGGGTTGGTCGGACCCAGTACTTC
few	-	TRBJ2-7	TRBV10-2	CASRDGPYEQYF	TGCGCCAGCAGGGACGGGCCCTACGAGCAGTACTTC
-	-	TRBJ2-6	TRBV5-1	CASSLGGGSGANVLTF	TGCGCCAGCAGCTTGGGAGGGGGTTCTGGGGCCAACGTCCTGACTTTC
few	TRBD1	TRBJ1-1	TRBV6-2/TRBV6-3	CASSSETGWNTEAFF	TGTGCCAGCAGTTCCGAGACAGGGTGGAACACTGAAGCTTTCTTT
few	-	TRBJ2-7	TRBV29-1	CSAARQEVVNEQYF	TGCAGCGCCGCTCGACAGGAGGTTGTCAACGAGCAGTACTTC
many	-	TRBJ1-1	TRBV7-9	CASSYGPSEAFF	TGTGCCAGCAGCTACGGCCCGTCTGAAGCTTTCTTT
few	TRBD1	TRBJ2-7	TRBV6-1	CASRDTDRGHEQYF	TGTGCCAGCAGGGACACGGACAGGGGGCACGAGCAGTACTTC
-	-	TRBJ2-5	TRBV7-8	CASSLALTETQYF	TGTGCCAGCAGCTTAGCGCTGACGGAGACCCAGTACTTC
few	TRBD1	TRBJ1-6	TRBV11-1	CASSTTLGGQAGNSPLHF	TGTGCCAGCAGCACCACCCTAGGGGGACAGGCGGGGAATTCACCCCTCCACTTT
few	TRBD2	TRBJ2-7	TRBV29-1	CSVEPRRRGCEQYF	TGCAGCGTTGAACCCCGGAGGCGGGGGTGCGAGCAGTACTTC
-	-	TRBJ1-1	TRBV20-1	CSARDPRNTEAFF	TGCAGTGCTAGAGACCCCAGGAACACTGAAGCTTTCTTT
few	TRBD2	TRBJ2-3	TRBV4-1	CASSQGLAAVTDTQYF	TGCGCCAGCAGCCAAGGTCTAGCGGCAGTAACAGATACGCAGTATTTT
few	TRBD2	TRBJ2-2	TRBV10-3	CAISPGLAGVGELFF	TGTGCCATCAGCCCGGGACTAGCGGGAGTCGGGGAGCTGTTTTTT
-	-	TRBJ1-4	TRBV6-5	CASSYSPSIGEKLFF	TGTGCCAGCAGTTACTCCCCCTCGATAGGGGAAAAACTGTTTTTT
-	TRBD2	TRBJ2-7	TRBV27	CASSPREGRTFTYEQYF	TGTGCCAGCAGTCCCCGGGAGGGACGGACCTTTACCTACGAGCAGTACTTC
-	-	TRBJ2-5	TRBV18	CASSPRVPTRYQETQYF	TGTGCCAGCTCACCACGGGTGCCCACTAGGTACCAAGAGACCCAGTACTTC
few	-	TRBJ2-3	TRBV7-9	CASRREITDTQYF	TGTGCCAGCAGGCGGGAAATTACAGATACGCAGTATTTT
-	-	TRBJ1-2	TRBV10-1	CASSDGRGSYGYTF	TGCGCCAGCAGTGACGGCAGGGGCAGCTATGGCTACACCTTC